The next 6 T cell receptor beta chains were all read from a single sample in a study of spatial heterogeneity in lung cancer (dated by TCRdb to the late 2010s). Library preparation was by 5' RACE. For sequencing, a NextSeq 500 was employed. TCRdb reprocessing: public reads trimmed at Q25 with fastp, clones called with MiXCR, in-frame beta chains kept. Identical CDR3 protein sequences are pooled into one entry, listed with their most common genes and DNA. The sample records 45,000 to 55,000 distinct CDR3 sequences, less than 5.5% of which are singletons. The leading ten clones occupy around 10% of the sample. The time point label, read with the paper, signifies: sample taken at primary tumor resection. Sequenced here: PBMCs, sampled at surgery. These receptor sequences come from a male donor with early-stage non-small cell lung cancer.

This clonotype was detected only a few times. V and J are TRBV20-1 and TRBJ2-5; D is ambiguous. The CDR3 is made up of 10 amino acids. Germline values: CDR1 DFQATT, CDR2 SNEGSKA (reference sequence). The V end lost 3 bases, the J end lost 4 bases, and 3 bases lay between the germline ends. The CDR3 sequence is CSASVETQYF. The CDR3 region has the DNA TGCAGTGCTAGCGTAGAGACCCAGTACTTC.

At least ten counts were recorded for this clonotype. The rearrangement uses TRBV7-8 and TRBJ2-5, with 7 bases identical to TRBD2. Germline V lookup: CDR1 SGHVS, CDR2 FQNEAQ. The length of the CDR3 is 15 residues. Trimming removed 1 base from V and 5 bases from J; junction bases left unmatched: 7. The CDR3 nucleotides are TGTGCCAGCAGCTTAGGGACTATTAGCGGGGAGACCCAGTACTTC. Its protein is CASSLGTISGETQYF.

This clonotype was counted ten times or more. The CDR3 protein is CASSLAGGRTYNEQFF. DNA of the CDR3: TGTGCCAGCAGCTTGGCGGGCGGGAGGACCTACAATGAGCAGTTCTTC. This chain uses TRBV5-6 with TRBJ2-1, with TRBD2 identical over 8 bases. V lost 0 bases and J lost 2; bases outside the gene matches: 4. Germline CDR1 SGHDT, CDR2 YYEEEE. The CDR3 has 16 residues.

This clonotype occurred many times. The chain uses TRBV7-2 and TRBJ2-1; D unresolved. This CDR3 contains 13 residues. The germline V gene has CDR1 SGHTA and CDR2 FQGNSA. V lost 1 base and J 7 bases, leaving 8 bases between the germline ends. CDR3 in DNA: TGTGCCAGCAGCTTAGAATGGAGAAATGAGCAGTTCTTC. This encodes CASSLEWRNEQFF.

This clonotype was seen ten or more times. The rearrangement links TRBV5-4 to TRBJ1-1; D is unclear. V gave up 0 bases and J gave up 7 bases, with 7 bases separating them. Germline-derived CDR1 and CDR2 are SGHNT and YYREEE (reference sequence). The CDR3 runs to 12 residues. CDR3 residues: CASSLDGNEAFF. In nucleotides, the CDR3 is TGTGCCAGCAGCTTGGACGGAAATGAAGCTTTCTTT.

This clonotype was seen at least ten times. The CDR3 DNA sequence: TGTGCCAGCAGCCAAGAACCGGGAGGGGTTAATCAGCCCCAGCATTTT. Its protein product is CASSQEPGGVNQPQHF. The chain has TRBV4-2 and TRBJ1-5, with TRBD1 as a possible D gene (5 bases). Deletions cut 0 bases from V and 4 bases from J, with 13 bases between. Germline CDR1 reads LGHNA; CDR2 reads YNFKEQ. This CDR3 has 16 amino acids.